These 15 T cell receptor beta chains were all obtained from the same sample, sequenced in a study of CD8 T cells in Susac syndrome. It was with random hexamers that roughly 0.5 to 1 ug RNA was reverse transcribed. TCRdb reprocessed the immunoSEQ multiplex PCR reads via MiXCR and lists one record per CDR3 protein. This table has approximately 140,000 distinct CDR3 sequences, approximately 95% appearing once. The sequencing input was CD4+ T cells from PBMCs. These receptor sequences come from a human donor with multiple sclerosis.

CDR3 sequence (DNA): TGTGCCAGCAGCGGATGGACTAGCGGGAGAGCGGGTGAGCAGTTCTTC. Its protein product is CASSGWTSGRAGEQFF. The chain links TRBV9 to TRBJ2-1, with 13 bases fitting TRBD2. This CDR3 is 16 amino acids long. The trim removed 3 bases at V and 9 bases at J, leaving 9 bases unmatched. Germline V gene data show CDR1 as SGDLS and CDR2 as YYNGEE.

The chain carries TRBV3-1 and TRBJ1-2; 10 bases agree with TRBD1. J was trimmed by 4 bases and V by 3 bases; bases with no gene match: 8. CDR3 length: 16 residues. CDR1 is LGHDT, CDR2 YNNKEL, per germline (reference sequence). DNA of the CDR3: TGTGCCAGCAGCCAGCTACCGGGACAGGGGTTCTATGGCTACACCTTC. Protein sequence: CASSQLPGQGFYGYTF.

A single count supports this clonotype. The chain couples TRBV20-1 to TRBJ2-7, with 15 bases fitting TRBD2. CDR3 length equals 14 residues. Germline V gives CDR1 DFQATT, CDR2 SNEGSKA (reference sequence). J lost 10 bases, V lost 5 bases, and 9 bases had no gene match. The DNA of the CDR3 is TGCAGTGCTGGCTCGGGACTAGCGGGAGGAGGACAGTACTTC. It is translated as CSAGSGLAGGGQYF.

The J gene is TRBJ2-7, the V gene TRBV15; D is ambiguous. Germline V lookup: CDR1 LNHNV, CDR2 YYDKDF (reference sequence). This CDR3 region has 13 residues. The V end lost 3 bases, the J end lost 2 bases, and 8 bases lay between the germline ends. The CDR3 is CATSRTVAYEQYF. The DNA of the CDR3 is TGTGCCACCAGCAGGACGGTTGCCTACGAGCAGTACTTC. The complete variable domain, with remaining parts taken from reference TRBV15 and TRBJ2-7, reads DAMVIQNPRYQVTQFGKPVTLSCSQTLNHNVMYWYQQKSSQAPKLLFHYYDKDFNNEADTPDNFQSRRPNTSFCFLDIRSPGLGDTAMYLCATSRTVAYEQYFGPGTRLTVT.

The chain couples TRBV20-1 to TRBJ1-2; D call uncertain. The V gene lost 3 bases and the J gene lost 3 bases, with 20 bases spanning the gap. In germline, CDR1 is DFQATT, CDR2 SNEGSKA (reference sequence). There are 16 residues in the CDR3. DNA of the CDR3: TGCAGTGCTAGGGTTCGGACTCCTAAGGGAGACTATGGCTACACCTTC. Amino acid sequence: CSARVRTPKGDYGYTF.

This clonotype was found a few times. This rearrangement joins TRBV12-3 or TRBV12-4 to TRBJ1-2; D call uncertain. Trimming took off 1 base at V and 4 bases at J, with 4 bases between the two ends. This CDR3 has 12 residues. CDR3 in DNA: TGTGCCAGCAGTTTAGATGCCTATGGCTACACCTTC. This sequence encodes CASSLDAYGYTF.

This chain uses TRBV5-1 with TRBJ2-7; a possible D gene is TRBD2 (5 bases). Trimming shortened V by 0 bases and J by 3 bases, and 7 bases separated the two germline ends. The CDR3 is made up of 13 amino acids. Germline lookup yields CDR1 SGHRS and CDR2 YFSETQ. As DNA, the CDR3 is TGCGCCAGCAGCTTGGCTAGCATCTACGAGCAGTACTTC. It encodes CASSLASIYEQYF.

V and J are TRBV7-9 and TRBJ2-7; D unclear. The CDR3 runs 11 residues. The germline V gene encodes CDR1 SEHNR and CDR2 FQNEAQ (reference sequence). V lost 7 bases and J 3 bases, leaving 7 bases between the germline ends. The DNA of the CDR3 is TGTGCCAGCACCTCATTCTACGAGCAGTACTTC. As protein: CASTSFYEQYF.

The chain uses TRBV12-3 or TRBV12-4 and TRBJ1-1; 7 bases agree with TRBD1. The trim removed 3 bases at V and 7 bases at J, leaving 2 bases unmatched. The CDR3 spans 12 residues. CDR3 DNA: TGTGCCAGCAGTTTCGGACAGGTTGAAGCTTTCTTT. Its translation is CASSFGQVEAFF.

The chain uses TRBV3-1 and TRBJ1-2, with TRBD1 matching over 7 bases. V was clipped by 1 base and J by 4 bases; unmatched bases: 12. There are 17 residues in the CDR3. The germline gives CDR1 LGHDT, CDR2 YNNKEL (reference sequence). CDR3: CASSQVASTGKGYGYTF. CDR3 bases: TGTGCCAGCAGCCAAGTAGCCTCGACAGGGAAGGGCTATGGCTACACCTTC.

J is TRBJ1-3 and V is TRBV2; D not certain. Germline CDR1 and CDR2: SNHLY and FYNNEI. Trimming pared 8 bases from V and 0 bases from J, leaving 8 bases between. CDR3 length: 13 residues. The CDR3 loop is CASLDNSGNTIYF. The DNA for the CDR3 is TGTGCCAGCTTAGACAACTCTGGAAACACCATATATTTT.

The genes are TRBV23-1 and TRBJ2-6, with D perhaps TRBD1 (5 bases). TRBV23-1 is labeled an ORF, and its function is uncertain. This CDR3 is 17 amino acids long. Between the trimmed V and J ends, which lost 2 bases and 0 bases, there was a span of 11 bases. The CDR3 nucleotides read TGCGCCAGCAGTCAAGGGGCAGGCCGCTCTGGGGCCAACGTCCTGACTTTC. Its translation: CASSQGAGRSGANVLTF.

This chain links TRBV29-1 with TRBJ1-2, with D perhaps TRBD1 (5 bases). Germline CDR1 SQVTM, CDR2 ANQGSEA. The ends were cut back, 4 bases at V and 4 bases at J, with 25 bases in the middle. The CDR3 sequence is 17 residues long. The CDR3 region is CSVGRGVGGDGSYGYTF. The CDR3 coding sequence is TGCAGCGTTGGTCGGGGAGTAGGAGGGGACGGGTCCTATGGCTACACCTTC. The variable domain in full, with the rest retrieved from reference TRBV29-1 and TRBJ1-2, is SAVISQKPSRDICQRGTSLTIQCQVDSQVTMMFWYRQQPGQSLTLIATANQGSEATYESGFVIDKFPISRPNLTFSTLTVSNMSPEDSSIYLCSVGRGVGGDGSYGYTFGSGTRLTVV.

The chain uses TRBV24-1 and TRBJ1-2; TRBD1 agrees at 7 bases. Trimming cost V 4 bases and J 5 bases; bases outside gene matches: 9. The CDR3 has 15 residues. CDR1 and CDR2 from the germline V gene are KGHDR and SFDVKD. The CDR3 sequence: CATSDPTPGGYGYTF. The DNA of the CDR3 is TGTGCCACCAGTGACCCGACGCCAGGGGGTTATGGCTACACCTTC.

This rearrangement joins TRBV12-3 or TRBV12-4 to TRBJ1-4, with a possible D match to TRBD1 (6 bases). Trimming removed 3 bases from V and 5 bases from J, with 10 bases in between. CDR3 length equals 14 residues. The CDR3: CASSLGHPNEKLFF. The CDR3 region has the DNA TGTGCCAGCAGTTTGGGACACCCAAATGAAAAACTGTTTTTT.